Listed below are T cell receptor beta chains from one sample, sequenced in a study of CD8 T cells in Susac syndrome. TCRdb reprocessed the immunoSEQ multiplex PCR reads via MiXCR and lists one record per CDR3 protein. The table has roughly 330,000 distinct CDR3 sequences, 92% seen once. Sequenced input: CD4+ T cells from PBMCs. The receptors were gathered from a human donor with multiple sclerosis. Each CDR3 is given with its conserved first and last residue. The D gene is left open where the match is weak. Size is omitted from some rows. Given values are once, few, many or a class for expanded clones.

size: -
V: TRBV15
J: TRBJ2-5
D: TRBD2
CDR3: CATSRDAAGGLETQYF
DNA: TGTGCCACCAGCAGAGATGCGGCGGGGGGGCTGGAGACCCAGTACTTC

size: -
V: TRBV11-1
J: TRBJ1-1
D: -
CDR3: CASSLAQGSVAEVFF
DNA: TGTGCCAGCAGCTTAGCCCAGGGAAGTGTCGCTGAAGTTTTCTTT

size: -
V: TRBV12-3/TRBV12-4
J: TRBJ2-5
D: -
CDR3: CASRTGLGEETQYF
DNA: TGTGCCAGCAGAACAGGACTGGGGGAAGAGACCCAGTACTTC

size: -
V: TRBV12-3/TRBV12-4
J: TRBJ1-2
D: TRBD1
CDR3: CASSPRQGYYGYTF
DNA: TGTGCCAGCAGCCCCCGACAGGGATACTATGGCTACACCTTC

size: -
V: TRBV23-1
J: TRBJ1-5
D: -
CDR3: CARPQLGPNQPQHF
DNA: TGCGCCAGGCCGCAACTGGGACCCAATCAGCCCCAGCATTTT

size: -
V: TRBV10-3
J: TRBJ1-5
D: -
CDR3: CAIKGRGSNQPQHF
DNA: TGTGCCATCAAGGGCAGGGGATCCAATCAGCCCCAGCATTTT

size: -
V: TRBV9
J: TRBJ1-3
D: -
CDR3: CASSVMDSSGNTIYF
DNA: TGTGCCAGCAGCGTAATGGACAGCTCTGGAAACACCATATATTTT

size: -
V: TRBV2
J: TRBJ1-6
D: -
CDR3: CASSEAAGAADNSPLHF
DNA: TGTGCCAGCAGTGAAGCGGCAGGGGCGGCCGATAATTCACCCCTCCACTTT

size: -
V: TRBV18
J: TRBJ2-5
D: TRBD1
CDR3: CASSSPGGKETQYF
DNA: TGTGCCAGCTCATCCCCAGGGGGCAAAGAGACCCAGTACTTC

size: -
V: TRBV30
J: TRBJ2-2
D: -
CDR3: CAWSWRLGSTGELFF
DNA: TGTGCCTGGAGTTGGAGGTTAGGGTCCACCGGGGAGCTGTTTTTT

size: -
V: TRBV27
J: TRBJ2-4
D: TRBD1
CDR3: CASSFAGQATKNIQYF
DNA: TGTGCCAGCAGTTTCGCGGGACAGGCAACCAAAAACATTCAGTACTTC

size: -
V: TRBV24-1
J: TRBJ2-3
D: TRBD2
CDR3: CATSDSSGRASTDTQYF
DNA: TGTGCCACCAGTGATTCTAGCGGGAGGGCCTCAACAGATACGCAGTATTTT

size: -
V: TRBV10-3
J: TRBJ2-7
D: -
CDR3: CAISLTAAYEQYF
DNA: TGTGCCATCAGTTTGACAGCGGCCTACGAGCAGTACTTC

size: once
V: TRBV9
J: TRBJ1-2
D: TRBD1
CDR3: CASSVGTGNYGYTF
DNA: TGTGCCAGCAGCGTAGGGACAGGGAACTATGGCTACACCTTC

size: -
V: TRBV5-1
J: TRBJ2-7
D: -
CDR3: CASRIRLGGVYEQYF
DNA: TGCGCCAGCAGAATAAGACTAGGAGGAGTCTACGAGCAGTACTTC

size: -
V: TRBV5-1
J: TRBJ2-5
D: -
CDR3: CASSLEHQETQYF
DNA: TGCGCCAGCAGCTTGGAACACCAAGAGACCCAGTACTTC

size: -
V: TRBV9
J: TRBJ2-3
D: -
CDR3: CASSDARTFSTDTQYF
DNA: TGTGCCAGCAGCGACGCCCGCACCTTTAGCACAGATACGCAGTATTTT

size: -
V: TRBV20-1
J: TRBJ2-7
D: -
CDR3: CSARDLVDLEGEQYF
DNA: TGCAGTGCTAGAGATCTTGTGGACCTGGAGGGCGAGCAGTACTTC

size: -
V: TRBV12-3/TRBV12-4
J: TRBJ1-1
D: -
CDR3: CASSSTGTEAFF
DNA: TGTGCCAGCAGTTCGACAGGAACTGAAGCTTTCTTT

size: -
V: TRBV29-1
J: TRBJ2-7
D: TRBD1
CDR3: CSALGQSYEQYF
DNA: TGCAGCGCTCTGGGACAGTCCTACGAGCAGTACTTC

size: -
V: TRBV28
J: TRBJ1-6
D: -
CDR3: CASSLGGLRNNSPLHF
DNA: TGTGCCAGCAGTTTGGGCGGGCTAAGGAATAATTCACCCCTCCACTTT

size: -
V: TRBV7-3
J: TRBJ2-1
D: TRBD2
CDR3: CASSLPGGRARDEQFF
DNA: TGTGCCAGCAGCTTACCCGGCGGGAGGGCCAGGGATGAGCAGTTCTTC

size: -
V: TRBV29-1
J: TRBJ2-7
D: -
CDR3: CSAGQPTEQYF
DNA: TGCAGCGCAGGTCAGCCTACGGAGCAGTACTTC

size: -
V: TRBV6-2/TRBV6-3
J: TRBJ2-1
D: -
CDR3: CASDEGDHYNEQFF
DNA: TGTGCCAGCGATGAGGGGGACCACTACAATGAGCAGTTCTTC

size: -
V: TRBV20-1
J: TRBJ1-4
D: -
CDR3: CSASPSGGPATNEKLFF
DNA: TGCAGTGCTAGCCCGAGCGGGGGCCCGGCAACTAATGAAAAACTGTTTTTT

size: -
V: TRBV4-3
J: TRBJ1-5
D: -
CDR3: CASSQDEGSQPQHF
DNA: TGCGCCAGCAGCCAAGACGAAGGGAGTCAGCCCCAGCATTTT

size: -
V: TRBV28
J: TRBJ2-7
D: -
CDR3: CASSLPGSHQGGEQYF
DNA: TGTGCCAGCAGCCTTCCCGGATCACACCAAGGGGGCGAGCAGTACTTC

size: -
V: TRBV7-2
J: TRBJ2-7
D: -
CDR3: CASSTTGSYEQYF
DNA: TGTGCCAGCAGCACAACAGGGTCCTACGAGCAGTACTTC

size: -
V: TRBV4-3
J: TRBJ2-7
D: -
CDR3: CASSQGMAEQYF
DNA: TGCGCCAGCAGCCAAGGGATGGCCGAGCAGTACTTC

size: -
V: TRBV19
J: TRBJ1-2
D: -
CDR3: CASSPGGSVENGYTF
DNA: TGTGCCAGTAGTCCCGGGGGCAGTGTGGAGAATGGCTACACCTTC

size: -
V: TRBV29-1
J: TRBJ1-1
D: TRBD1
CDR3: CSGTGRVNTEAFF
DNA: TGCAGCGGGACAGGGAGGGTGAACACTGAAGCTTTCTTT

size: -
V: TRBV3-1
J: TRBJ1-1
D: -
CDR3: CASSQGHLRGNTEAFF
DNA: TGTGCCAGCAGCCAAGGTCATCTAAGGGGGAACACTGAAGCTTTCTTT

size: once
V: TRBV2
J: TRBJ1-5
D: -
CDR3: CASSLQGTNQPQHF
DNA: TGTGCCAGCAGCCTCCAAGGGACCAATCAGCCCCAGCATTTT

size: -
V: TRBV2
J: TRBJ2-2
D: -
CDR3: CASGIGTGELFF
DNA: TGTGCCAGCGGGATCGGTACCGGGGAGCTGTTTTTT

size: -
V: TRBV5-1
J: TRBJ2-5
D: -
CDR3: CASSLRLASEGETQYF
DNA: TGCGCCAGCAGCTTGAGGCTAGCTTCGGAAGGAGAGACCCAGTACTTC

size: -
V: TRBV4-2
J: TRBJ2-7
D: -
CDR3: CASSQEAGAGREQYF
DNA: TGTGCCAGCAGCCAAGAGGCGGGGGCAGGTCGGGAGCAGTACTTC

size: -
V: TRBV7-8
J: TRBJ2-2
D: -
CDR3: CASSLGRRPGGELFF
DNA: TGTGCCAGCAGCTTAGGTCGGAGGCCGGGCGGGGAGCTGTTTTTT

size: -
V: TRBV29-1
J: TRBJ2-1
D: TRBD2
CDR3: CSETSGRGYNEQFF
DNA: TGCAGCGAGACTAGCGGGAGAGGATACAATGAGCAGTTCTTC